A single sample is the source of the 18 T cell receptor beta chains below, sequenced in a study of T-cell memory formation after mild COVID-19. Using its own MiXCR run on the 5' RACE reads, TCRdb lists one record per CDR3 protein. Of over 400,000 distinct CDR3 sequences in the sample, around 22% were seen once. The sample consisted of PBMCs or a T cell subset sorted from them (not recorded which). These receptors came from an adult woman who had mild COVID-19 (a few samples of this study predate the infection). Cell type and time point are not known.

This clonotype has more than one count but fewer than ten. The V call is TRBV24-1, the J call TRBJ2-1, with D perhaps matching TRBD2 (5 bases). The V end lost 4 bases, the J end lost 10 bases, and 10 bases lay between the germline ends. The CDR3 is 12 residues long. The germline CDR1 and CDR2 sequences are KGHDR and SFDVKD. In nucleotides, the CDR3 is TGTGCCACCAGTGACAACCCGGGGGAGCAGTTCTTC. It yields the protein CATSDNPGEQFF.

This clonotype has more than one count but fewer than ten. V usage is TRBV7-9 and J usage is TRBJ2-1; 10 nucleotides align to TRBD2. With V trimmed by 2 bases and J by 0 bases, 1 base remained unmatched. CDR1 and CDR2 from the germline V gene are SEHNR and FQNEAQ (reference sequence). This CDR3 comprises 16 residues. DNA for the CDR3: TGTGCCAGCAGCTTAAGCGGGGGGGCCTCCTACAATGAGCAGTTCTTC. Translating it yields CASSLSGGASYNEQFF.

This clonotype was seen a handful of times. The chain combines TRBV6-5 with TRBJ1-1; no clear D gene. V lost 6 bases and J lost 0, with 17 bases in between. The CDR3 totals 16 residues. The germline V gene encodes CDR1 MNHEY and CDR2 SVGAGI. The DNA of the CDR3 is TGTGCCAGCAGGAGGGATCCCCTCCTTCTGAACACTGAAGCTTTCTTT. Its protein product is CASRRDPLLLNTEAFF.

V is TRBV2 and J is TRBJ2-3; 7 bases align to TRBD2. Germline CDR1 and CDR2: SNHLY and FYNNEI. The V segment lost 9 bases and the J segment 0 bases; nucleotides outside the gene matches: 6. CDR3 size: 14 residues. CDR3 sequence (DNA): TGTGCCAGGAGACTAGCTGCTAGCACAGATACGCAGTATTTT. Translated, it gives CARRLAASTDTQYF. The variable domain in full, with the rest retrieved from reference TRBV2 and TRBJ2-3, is EPEVTQTPSHQVTQMGQEVILRCVPISNHLYFYWYRQILGQKVEFLVSFYNNEISEKSEIFDDQFSVERPDGSNFTLKIRSTKLEDSAMYFCARRLAASTDTQYFGPGTRLTVL.

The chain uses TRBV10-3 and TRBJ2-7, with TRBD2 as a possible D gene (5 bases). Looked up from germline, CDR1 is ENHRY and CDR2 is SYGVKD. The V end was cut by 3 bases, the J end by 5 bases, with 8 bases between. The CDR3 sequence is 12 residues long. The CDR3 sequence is CAISERGDEQYF. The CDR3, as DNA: TGTGCCATCAGTGAACGGGGTGACGAGCAGTACTTC.

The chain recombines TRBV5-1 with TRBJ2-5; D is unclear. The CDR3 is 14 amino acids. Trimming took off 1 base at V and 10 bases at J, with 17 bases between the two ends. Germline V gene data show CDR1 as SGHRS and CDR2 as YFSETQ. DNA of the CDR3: TGCGCCAGCAGCTTGTCTCCGACCCCCCCTATCCAGTACTTC. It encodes CASSLSPTPPIQYF.

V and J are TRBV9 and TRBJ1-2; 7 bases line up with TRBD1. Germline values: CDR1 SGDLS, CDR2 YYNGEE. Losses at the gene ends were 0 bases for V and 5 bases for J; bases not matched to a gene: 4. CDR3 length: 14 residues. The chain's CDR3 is CASSVETGFYGYTF. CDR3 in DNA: TGTGCCAGCAGCGTAGAGACAGGGTTTTATGGCTACACCTTC.

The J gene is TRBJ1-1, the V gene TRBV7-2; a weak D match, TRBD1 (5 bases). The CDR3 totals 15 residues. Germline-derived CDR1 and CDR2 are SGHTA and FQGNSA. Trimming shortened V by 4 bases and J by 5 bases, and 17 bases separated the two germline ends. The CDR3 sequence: CASSWVVGTGTEAFF. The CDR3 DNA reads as TGTGCCAGCAGCTGGGTAGTGGGGACGGGGACTGAAGCTTTCTTT.

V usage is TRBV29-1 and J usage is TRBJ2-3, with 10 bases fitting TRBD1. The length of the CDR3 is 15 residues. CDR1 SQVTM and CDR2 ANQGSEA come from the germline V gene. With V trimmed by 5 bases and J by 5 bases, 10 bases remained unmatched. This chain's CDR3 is CSVPPDRGLLDTQYF. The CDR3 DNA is TGCAGCGTTCCGCCGGACAGGGGGTTATTAGATACGCAGTATTTT.

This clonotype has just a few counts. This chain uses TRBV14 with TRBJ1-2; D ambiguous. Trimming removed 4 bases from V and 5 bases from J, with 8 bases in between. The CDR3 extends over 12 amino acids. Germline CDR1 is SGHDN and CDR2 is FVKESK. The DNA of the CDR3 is TGTGCCAGCAGCCCTAGTCAGTATGGCTACACCTTC. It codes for CASSPSQYGYTF.

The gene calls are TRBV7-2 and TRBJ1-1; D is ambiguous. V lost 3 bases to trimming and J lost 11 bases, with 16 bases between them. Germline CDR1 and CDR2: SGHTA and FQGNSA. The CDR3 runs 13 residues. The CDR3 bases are TGTGCCAGCAGCTTTTGGGCGGCCGGTGGGGCTTTCTTT. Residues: CASSFWAAGGAFF.

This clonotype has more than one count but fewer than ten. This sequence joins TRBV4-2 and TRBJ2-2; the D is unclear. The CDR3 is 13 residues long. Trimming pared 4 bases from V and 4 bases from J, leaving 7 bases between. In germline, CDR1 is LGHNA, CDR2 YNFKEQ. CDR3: CASSPPSTGELFF. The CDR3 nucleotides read TGTGCCAGCAGCCCACCGAGCACCGGGGAGCTGTTTTTT.

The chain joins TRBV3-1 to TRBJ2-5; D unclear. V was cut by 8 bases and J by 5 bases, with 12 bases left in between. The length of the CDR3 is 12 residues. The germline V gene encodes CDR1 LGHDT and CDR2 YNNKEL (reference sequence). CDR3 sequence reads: CASRGGGETQYF. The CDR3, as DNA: TGTGCCAGCCGAGGCGGTGGGGAGACCCAGTACTTC.

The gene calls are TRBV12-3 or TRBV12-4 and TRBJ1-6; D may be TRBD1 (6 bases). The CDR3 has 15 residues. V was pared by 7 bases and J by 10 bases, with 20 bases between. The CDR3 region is CASIQTGHEGSPLHF. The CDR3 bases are TGTGCCAGCATCCAAACGGGACATGAGGGATCACCCCTCCACTTT.

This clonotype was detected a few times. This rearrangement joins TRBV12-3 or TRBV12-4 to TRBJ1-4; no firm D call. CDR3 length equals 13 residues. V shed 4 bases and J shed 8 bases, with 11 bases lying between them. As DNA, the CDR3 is TGTGCCAGCAGTTCGCGGAATAGCGAAAAACTGTTTTTT. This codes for CASSSRNSEKLFF.

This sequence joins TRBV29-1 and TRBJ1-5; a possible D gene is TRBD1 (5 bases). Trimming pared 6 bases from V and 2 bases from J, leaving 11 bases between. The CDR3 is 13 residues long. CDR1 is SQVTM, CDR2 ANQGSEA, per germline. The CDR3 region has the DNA TGCAGCGTACGACAGTCTGGCAATCAGCCCCAGCATTTT. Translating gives CSVRQSGNQPQHF. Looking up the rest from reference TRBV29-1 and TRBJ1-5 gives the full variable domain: SAVISQKPSRDICQRGTSLTIQCQVDSQVTMMFWYRQQPGQSLTLIATANQGSEATYESGFVIDKFPISRPNLTFSTLTVSNMSPEDSSIYLCSVRQSGNQPQHFGDGTRLSIL.

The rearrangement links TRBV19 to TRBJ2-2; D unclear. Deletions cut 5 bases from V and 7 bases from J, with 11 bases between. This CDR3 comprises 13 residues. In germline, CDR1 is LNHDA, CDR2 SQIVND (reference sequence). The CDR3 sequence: CASSYSVDGELFF. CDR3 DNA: TGTGCCAGTAGTTACTCCGTGGACGGGGAGCTGTTTTTT.

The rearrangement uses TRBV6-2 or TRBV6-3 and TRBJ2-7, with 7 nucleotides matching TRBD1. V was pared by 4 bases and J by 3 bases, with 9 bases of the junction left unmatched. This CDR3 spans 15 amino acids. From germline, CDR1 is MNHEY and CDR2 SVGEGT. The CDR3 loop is CASSSPEGANYEQYF. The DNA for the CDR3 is TGTGCCAGCAGTTCTCCCGAGGGGGCAAACTACGAGCAGTACTTC.